The 13 T cell receptor beta chains below come from one sample, sequenced in a study of radiation and T cells in renal cell carcinoma. The repertoire was sequenced with immunoSEQ multiplex PCR; TCRdb's copy has only in-frame clones and lacks some. The table includes 150,000 to 190,000 clones, about 87% detected once. Indicated time point: blood 2 weeks post-SBRT. The treatment here: 15 Gy SBRT to primary tumor, nephrectomy 4 weeks later. The input for sequencing was blood, taken from a patient whose treatment included radiotherapy and nephrectomy. Receptors were obtained from a woman between 45 and 60 years old with renal cell carcinoma.

A single count supports this clone. CDR3 sequence reads: CASSSDGDSSTDTQYF. The CDR3 DNA reads as TGCGCCAGCAGCTCGGACGGTGATTCTAGCACAGATACGCAGTATTTT. The genes are TRBV5-1 and TRBJ2-3; D not certain. V dropped 3 bases and J dropped 0 bases, with 14 bases sitting between them. Germline V gene data show CDR1 as SGHRS and CDR2 as YFSETQ. This CDR3 region has 16 residues.

This sequence joins TRBV18 and TRBJ2-7; D might be TRBD1 (6 bases). Germline V gene lookup returns CDR1 KGHSH and CDR2 LQKENI. This CDR3 is 13 amino acids long. Trimming cost V 6 bases and J 3 bases, with 12 bases left between them. CDR3 amino acids: CASSRLDSYEQYF. As DNA, the CDR3 is TGTGCCAGCTCTCGCCTGGACAGCTACGAGCAGTACTTC.

The rearrangement uses TRBV6-1 and TRBJ1-2; D unclear. The V end lost 7 bases, the J end lost 5 bases, and 11 bases lay between the germline ends. The CDR3 has 12 residues. The germline gives CDR1 MNHNS, CDR2 SASEGT. CDR3 region: CASITDLYGYTF. In DNA form, the CDR3 reads TGTGCCAGCATTACGGACTTGTATGGCTACACCTTC.

The J gene is TRBJ2-4, the V gene TRBV30; 10 nucleotides match TRBD2. The germline V gene has CDR1 GTSNPN and CDR2 SVGIG (reference sequence). V was clipped by 4 bases and J by 0 bases; unmatched bases: 9. CDR3 size: 17 residues. CDR3 amino acids: CAWNLAGATLAKNIQYF. DNA for the CDR3: TGTGCCTGGAACCTAGCGGGGGCGACACTAGCCAAAAACATTCAGTACTTC.

This clone has only a few counts. The chain combines TRBV5-1 with TRBJ1-2; no definite D call. This CDR3 has 13 residues. Per the germline V gene, CDR1 is SGHRS and CDR2 is YFSETQ. Trimming removed 5 bases from V and 7 bases from J, with 15 bases in between. The CDR3 DNA reads as TGCGCCAGCAGTGTATCTCGCGAGCGTGGCTACACCTTC. It translates to CASSVSRERGYTF.

This clone occurred once. This rearrangement joins TRBV11-2 to TRBJ1-1; D possibly corresponds to TRBD1 (6 bases). The germline V gene has CDR1 SGHAT and CDR2 FQNNGV. The CDR3 is made up of 15 amino acids. With 5 bases removed from V and 1 base from J, the gap between germline ends came to 14 bases. The CDR3 here is CASSTQLGGNTEAFF. CDR3 sequence (DNA): TGTGCCAGCAGCACGCAACTAGGGGGGAACACTGAAGCTTTCTTT. The whole variable domain, filled in from reference TRBV11-2 and TRBJ1-1, reads EAGVAQSPRYKIIEKRQSVAFWCNPISGHATLYWYQQILGQGPKLLIQFQNNGVVDDSQLPKDRFSAERLKGVDSTLKIQPAKLEDSAVYLCASSTQLGGNTEAFFGQGTRLTVV.

The chain joins TRBV14 to TRBJ1-1; no clear D gene. The germline V gene has CDR1 SGHDN and CDR2 FVKESK. V lost 0 bases and J lost 2, with 10 bases in between. The CDR3 runs 15 residues. CDR3 amino acids: CASSQDLGRNTEAFF. The CDR3 region has the DNA TGTGCCAGCAGCCAAGATCTGGGCCGTAACACTGAAGCTTTCTTT.

The V gene is TRBV6-5, the J gene TRBJ2-7; no clear D. Trimming pared 5 bases from V and 2 bases from J, leaving 16 bases between. The CDR3 spans 15 residues. Germline CDR1 and CDR2: MNHEY and SVGAGI. CDR3 coding DNA: TGTGCCAGCAGTATCCTCCCTTCTGGAACCTACGAGCAGTACTTC. Protein product: CASSILPSGTYEQYF.

The chain carries TRBV27 and TRBJ2-5, with D perhaps TRBD2 (6 bases). V was clipped by 5 bases and J by 2 bases, with 12 bases between them. The CDR3 consists of 14 residues. Per the germline V gene, CDR1 is MNHEY and CDR2 is SMNVEV (reference sequence). This chain's CDR3 is CASSPGLLQETQYF. CDR3 nucleotides: TGTGCCAGCAGTCCGGGACTGCTACAAGAGACCCAGTACTTC.

In DNA form, the CDR3 reads TGTGCCAGCAGCCGCACCGGGACAGGGGCTTTTAATGGCTACACCTTC. It translates to CASSRTGTGAFNGYTF. The chain is built from TRBV5-4 and TRBJ1-2, with 10 nucleotides matching TRBD1. CDR1 SGHNT and CDR2 YYREEE come from the germline V gene (reference sequence). The length of the CDR3 is 16 residues. V lost 4 bases and J lost 6; bases outside the gene matches: 12.

The CDR3 reads CASSWDRGYEQYF. CDR3 bases: TGCGCCAGCAGCTGGGACAGGGGATACGAGCAGTACTTC. V is TRBV5-1 and J is TRBJ2-7; TRBD1 matches 10 bases. V lost 3 bases to trimming and J lost 4 bases; unmatched junction nucleotides: 1. From germline, CDR1 is SGHRS and CDR2 YFSETQ. This CDR3 comprises 13 residues.

Concerning this clone itself: Distinct nucleotide sequences in the sample also encode this CDR3. J is TRBJ1-6 and V is TRBV19; perhaps TRBD1 as D (6 bases). In germline, CDR1 is LNHDA, CDR2 SQIVND (reference sequence). Trimming cost V 1 base and J 7 bases, with 8 bases left between them. The length of the CDR3 is 14 residues. CDR3 DNA sequence: TGTGCCAGTAGTATAGTAGGGGGGAATTCACCCCTCCACTTT. Its protein is CASSIVGGNSPLHF.

The rearrangement joins TRBV5-1 to TRBJ1-1; D not certain. CDR3 size: 15 residues. Deletions cut 0 bases from V and 10 bases from J, with 19 bases between. Germline V lookup: CDR1 SGHRS, CDR2 YFSETQ. The CDR3 coding sequence is TGCGCCAGCAGCTTGGGGGCGGGATGGAGCTTAGGAGCTTTCTTT. Translated: CASSLGAGWSLGAFF.